A single sample gave rise to the 2 T cell receptor beta chains below, sequenced in a study of vaccination and CD4 T cells after COVID-19 (dated by TCRdb to 2021 to 2024). Library creation used PCR. The reads were generated on an Illumina iSeq 100. At the Johns Hopkins FTIC core, DNA from the cultured CD4+ T cells underwent TCR sequencing with the Oncomine TCR Beta short-read assay. The public reads were run again by TCRdb, first through fastp at Q25 and then through MiXCR, and only productive beta chains were kept. Every entry covers one CDR3 protein and lists the most common genes and DNA from its rows. The sample has around 16,000 distinct CDR3 sequences on record, nearly 55% of them singletons. Together, the top ten hold about 20% of the sample. This specimen's treatment or condition label, interpreted: approximately 11-day PBMC culture with coronavirus spike peptide pools or control peptides (ViraFEST assay).

What these receptors recognize is not known. The specimen was CD4+ T cells from blood, cultured in vitro, collected before SARS-CoV-2 vaccination. The receptor source for this set is a human donor who had recovered from COVID-19.

The count of this clonotype is one. The junction does not match germline at one end; this may be a read error. This chain uses TRBV7-9 with TRBJ2-2; TRBD2 agrees at 7 bases. The CDR3 consists of 14 residues. CDR1 and CDR2 from the germline V gene are SEHNR and FQNEAQ (reference sequence). The DNA of the CDR3 is TGTGCCAGCAGCTTACTAGCGGCCACCGGGGAGTTGTTTTTT. It codes for CASSLLAATGELFF.

This clonotype was counted between two and nine times. V gene TRBV12-3 or TRBV12-4 combines with J gene TRBJ1-5; D is undetermined. The germline V and J ends were trimmed by 1 base and 1 base, with 5 bases remaining between them. The length of the CDR3 is 14 residues. In nucleotides, the CDR3 is TGTGCCAGCAGTTTAGGCGGGAGCAATCAGCCCCAGCATTTT. This codes for CASSLGGSNQPQHF.